One and the same sample provided the 18 T cell receptor beta chains below, sequenced in a study of CD8 T cells in Susac syndrome (dated by TCRdb to between 2018 and 2021). The library was generated by the immunoSEQ multiplex PCR assay. RNA was extracted using the RNeasy kit, and 0.5 to 1 microgram was reverse transcribed with random hexamers. TCRdb itself trimmed the public reads at Q25 with fastp, ran MiXCR and retained productive beta chains. Rows are combined by CDR3 protein, so each entry shows the most common genes and DNA. The sample table contains 150,000 or so distinct CDR3 sequences; only one count was recorded for just over 90% of them. Of the sample, more than 0.13% is held by the ten largest clones. Sequencing used CD4+ T cells from PBMCs. These receptors were obtained from a human donor in good health.

The chain is built from TRBV6-5 and TRBJ2-1; TRBD1 agrees at 8 bases. Trimming at V came to 3 bases and at J to 8 bases, leaving 6 bases not matched to a gene. Germline assignment: CDR1 MNHEY and CDR2 SVGAGI. This CDR3 has 14 amino acids. For the CDR3, the DNA is TGTGCCAGCAGTTATCAGGGGGCCAGCTATGAGCAGTTCTTC. Translating gives CASSYQGASYEQFF.

This CDR3 reads CASTSQGHYNEQFF. As DNA, the CDR3 is TGCGCCAGCACAAGTCAGGGTCACTACAATGAGCAGTTCTTC. The J gene is TRBJ2-1, the V gene TRBV5-1; a weak D match, TRBD1 (5 bases). CDR3 length: 14 amino acids. CDR1 and CDR2 (germline): SGHRS, YFSETQ. The V end lost 6 bases, the J end lost 3 bases, and 13 bases lay between the germline ends.

On this clonotype itself: Germline is not matched at one junction end, which may reflect a read error. The chain carries TRBV12-3 or TRBV12-4 and TRBJ2-1, with TRBD1 matching 7 bases. The CDR3 consists of 16 residues. The CDR3 is CASSLGGGRTYNEQFF. CDR3 sequence (DNA): TGTGCCAGCAGCTTAGGGGGCGGAAGGACCTACAATGAGCAGTTCTTC.

The chain joins TRBV3-1 to TRBJ2-7, with TRBD1 matching over 10 bases. Germline V gene data show CDR1 as LGHDT and CDR2 as YNNKEL (reference sequence). The CDR3 is made up of 15 amino acids. The V gene end was trimmed by 3 bases and the J gene end by 2 bases; junction bases not matched to a gene: 4. DNA of the CDR3: TGTGCCAGCAGCCAGGCAGGGACAGGGGCCTACGAGCAGTACTTC. Amino acid sequence: CASSQAGTGAYEQYF.

The rearrangement uses TRBV20-1 and TRBJ2-7; the D call may be TRBD1 or TRBD2 (5 bases each). This CDR3 has 12 amino acids. The V end was cut by 0 bases, the J end by 5 bases, with 8 bases between. The germline CDR1 and CDR2 sequences are DFQATT and SNEGSKA (reference sequence). The CDR3 loop is CSARDRDHEQYF. The CDR3 bases are TGCAGTGCTAGAGACAGGGACCACGAGCAGTACTTC.

The chain has TRBV20-1 and TRBJ2-3, with TRBD2 as a possible D gene (5 bases). Germline V CDR1 and CDR2: DFQATT, SNEGSKA (reference sequence). The CDR3 runs to 13 residues. V was shortened by 3 bases and J by 0 bases, with 7 bases between the two germline ends. The chain's CDR3 is CSASGVSTDTQYF. Here the CDR3 DNA reads TGCAGTGCTAGCGGGGTTAGCACAGATACGCAGTATTTT.

V usage is TRBV19 and J usage is TRBJ1-3; D is undetermined. Germline CDR1 and CDR2: LNHDA and SQIVND (reference sequence). V gave up 6 bases and J gave up 0 bases, with 15 bases separating them. The CDR3 is made up of 16 amino acids. The CDR3, as DNA: TGTGCCAGTAGCACCCAGATCGTCACCTCTGGAAACACCATATATTTT. This encodes CASSTQIVTSGNTIYF.

This clonotype was observed once. This chain connects TRBV5-1 to TRBJ2-7, with 7 bases fitting TRBD1. This CDR3 is 14 amino acids long. The V segment lost 5 bases and the J segment 3 bases; nucleotides outside the gene matches: 8. Per germline, CDR1 SGHRS and CDR2 YFSETQ. CDR3 protein: CASRAYGQDYEQYF. For the CDR3, the DNA is TGCGCCAGCAGAGCGTACGGACAGGACTACGAGCAGTACTTC.

This chain links TRBV7-9 with TRBJ1-4; D ambiguous. CDR3 length: 14 residues. The V and J ends lost 6 bases and 2 bases respectively, with 10 bases between them. Germline values: CDR1 SEHNR, CDR2 FQNEAQ (reference sequence). CDR3 loop: CASSYWETNEKLFF. For the CDR3, the DNA is TGTGCCAGCAGTTACTGGGAGACTAATGAAAAACTGTTTTTT.

V and J are TRBV3-1 and TRBJ2-2; D is undetermined. V was pared by 1 base and J by 6 bases, with 6 bases between. CDR3 size: 13 residues. Germline assignment: CDR1 LGHDT and CDR2 YNNKEL (reference sequence). The CDR3 here is CASSQGVAGELFF. The CDR3, as DNA: TGTGCCAGCAGCCAAGGAGTCGCCGGGGAGCTGTTTTTT.

This chain uses TRBV2 with TRBJ2-3, with 10 bases lining up with TRBD2. CDR1 and CDR2 from the germline V gene are SNHLY and FYNNEI. The J segment lost 2 bases and the V segment lost 7 bases, leaving 3 bases of the junction unmatched. This CDR3 is built from 14 residues. CDR3 in DNA: TGTGCCAGCACACTAGCGGGGTACACAGATACGCAGTATTTT. Protein: CASTLAGYTDTQYF.

This chain connects TRBV20-1 to TRBJ1-5, with D possibly matching TRBD1 (6 bases). Trimming cost V 0 bases and J 1 base, with 13 bases left between them. Per the germline V gene, CDR1 is DFQATT and CDR2 is SNEGSKA (reference sequence). The CDR3 is 16 amino acids. The CDR3 here is CSARDPGGPSNQPQHF. CDR3 bases: TGCAGTGCTAGAGATCCGGGGGGCCCGAGCAATCAGCCCCAGCATTTT.

The V gene is TRBV7-9, the J gene TRBJ2-3; 9 positions agree with TRBD2. Per germline, CDR1 SEHNR and CDR2 FQNEAQ (reference sequence). The V and J ends lost 2 bases and 4 bases, in that order; junction bases with no gene match: 7. The CDR3 loop spans 16 amino acids. The CDR3 sequence: CASSLSAGGNADTQYF. CDR3 nucleotide sequence: TGTGCCAGCAGCTTATCGGCGGGGGGGAACGCAGATACGCAGTATTTT. Based on the CDR3 plus reference TRBV7-9 and TRBJ2-3, the full variable domain is DTGVSQNPRHKITKRGQNVTFRCDPISEHNRLYWYRQTLGQGPEFLTYFQNEAQLEKSRLLSDRFSAERPKGSFSTLEIQRTEQGDSAMYLCASSLSAGGNADTQYFGPGTRLTVL.

The chain combines TRBV5-4 with TRBJ1-2, with TRBD1 matching 8 bases. The V segment lost 7 bases and the J segment 2 bases; nucleotides outside the gene matches: 13. Germline V gene data show CDR1 as SGHNT and CDR2 as YYREEE (reference sequence). The CDR3 runs 16 residues. The CDR3 nucleotides are TGTGCCAGCTCGGTACTCAGCAGGGGGCTAAACTATGGCTACACCTTC. It codes for CASSVLSRGLNYGYTF.

The CDR3 DNA is TGCGCCAGCAGCTTAGGACTCACGATTAACACCGGGGAGCTGTTTTTT. Residues: CASSLGLTINTGELFF. The chain combines TRBV5-1 with TRBJ2-2; D may be TRBD2 (5 bases). This CDR3 comprises 16 residues. With 2 bases removed from V and 2 bases from J, the gap between germline ends came to 13 bases. Germline loops: CDR1 SGHRS, CDR2 YFSETQ.

The V and J genes are TRBV10-3 and TRBJ1-2, with D unclear. V lost 3 bases and J lost 3, with 17 bases in between. Germline CDR1 ENHRY, CDR2 SYGVKD. CDR3 length: 16 residues. The CDR3 DNA is TGTGCCATCAGTGACTTCTCAGAGAGGGCCGACTATGGCTACACCTTC. Translating it yields CAISDFSERADYGYTF.

The V call is TRBV6-6, the J call TRBJ2-2; maybe TRBD1 (6 bases). The V end was cut by 2 bases, the J end by 1 base, with 8 bases between. The V gene's germline CDR1 is MNHNY and CDR2 SVGAGI (reference sequence). The CDR3 covers 15 residues. The CDR3 loop is CASSYVQGNTGELFF. The CDR3 nucleotides read TGTGCCAGCAGTTACGTACAGGGGAACACCGGGGAGCTGTTTTTT.

V is TRBV14 and J is TRBJ1-1; D perhaps matches TRBD1 (5 bases). CDR1 and CDR2 (germline): SGHDN, FVKESK. This CDR3 spans 15 amino acids. The V and J ends lost 1 base and 9 bases respectively, with 18 bases between them. The CDR3 DNA is TGTGCCAGCAGCCAAGTTGCGGGGCAGCGAGGAAAAGCTTTCTTT. Encoded protein: CASSQVAGQRGKAFF.